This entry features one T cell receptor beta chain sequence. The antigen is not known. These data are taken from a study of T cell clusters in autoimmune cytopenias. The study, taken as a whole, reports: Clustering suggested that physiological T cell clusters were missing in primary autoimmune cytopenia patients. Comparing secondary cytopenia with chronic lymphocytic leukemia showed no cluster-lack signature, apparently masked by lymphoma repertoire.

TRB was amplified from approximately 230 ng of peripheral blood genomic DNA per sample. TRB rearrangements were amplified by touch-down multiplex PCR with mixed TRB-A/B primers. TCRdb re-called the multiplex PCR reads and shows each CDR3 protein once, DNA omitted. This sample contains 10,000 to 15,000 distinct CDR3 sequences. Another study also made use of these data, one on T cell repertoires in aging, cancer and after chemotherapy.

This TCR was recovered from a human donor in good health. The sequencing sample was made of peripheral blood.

CDR3 amino acids: CASSLISRAGTLNYGQFF. The gene calls are TRBV11-3 and TRBJ2-7; TCRdb lists TRBD2, though no DNA is available to test this call. The germline gives CDR1 SGHNT, CDR2 YENEEA. The CDR3 sequence is 18 residues long.